Following are 24 T cell receptor beta chains from one sample sequenced in a study of blood T cells in healthy people across ages. Through a sample-barcoded 5' primer and a J-beta primer mix, a second PCR was run for roughly 6 to 12 cycles. From the 5' RACE reads, TCRdb called clonotypes with MiXCR, one entry per CDR3 protein. Altogether 1.8 million or so distinct CDR3 sequences are present, 35% to 50% being singletons, with the ten largest covering 20% to 25%. Material for sequencing was blood. These receptors were collected from a human donor in good health.

The chain couples TRBV3-1 to TRBJ2-1; either TRBD1 or TRBD2 may fit D (6 bases each). Trimming left V 4 bases short and J 5 bases short, with 15 bases between. Per the germline V gene, CDR1 is LGHDT and CDR2 is YNNKEL (reference sequence). The CDR3 has 15 amino acids. The CDR3 spells CASSPSGAPNNEQFF. DNA of the CDR3: TGTGCCAGCAGCCCTTCGGGGGCCCCAAACAATGAGCAGTTCTTC.

The chain has TRBV12-3 or TRBV12-4 and TRBJ2-1; 9 bases fit TRBD1. Trimming cost V 5 bases and J 8 bases; bases outside gene matches: 10. This CDR3 region has 15 residues. The chain's CDR3 is CASSPGTGLVHEQFF. CDR3 sequence (DNA): TGTGCCAGCAGTCCGGGGACAGGGTTGGTCCATGAGCAGTTCTTC.

The genes are TRBV7-9 and TRBJ2-7, with D perhaps TRBD1 (6 bases). Trimming took 0 bases from V and 3 from J, leaving 9 bases between them. The CDR3 spans 14 residues. Germline V gene sequence: CDR1 SEHNR, CDR2 FQNEAQ (reference sequence). The CDR3 reads CASSLAGAHYEQYF. CDR3 coding DNA: TGTGCCAGCAGCTTAGCGGGGGCCCACTACGAGCAGTACTTC.

The sample holds many counts of this clonotype. This chain joins TRBV6-1 and TRBJ2-5; 9 bases match TRBD1. Germline CDR1 is MNHNS and CDR2 is SASEGT. After removal of 6 bases from V and 5 bases from J, the junction contained 22 bases not matched to a gene. The CDR3 is 19 residues long. Here the CDR3 reads CASSPLKGQGLLIGETQYF. In nucleotides, the CDR3 is TGTGCCAGCAGCCCCCTTAAGGGACAGGGACTCTTGATCGGGGAGACCCAGTACTTC.

This clonotype was observed a few times. The V call is TRBV5-1, the J call TRBJ1-2; D ambiguous. Trimming removed 7 bases at V and 8 bases at J, with 21 bases between. This CDR3 has 14 amino acids. Germline lookup yields CDR1 SGHRS and CDR2 YFSETQ. The DNA for the CDR3 is TGCGCCAGCCGAAACGTACAGCGGCCGGAGGGCTACACCTTC. Translating it yields CASRNVQRPEGYTF.

This clonotype was recorded a few times. The V call is TRBV3-1, the J call TRBJ2-7, with TRBD1 matching over 8 bases. V lost 4 bases and J lost 0; bases outside the gene matches: 5. CDR1 is LGHDT and CDR2 is YNNKEL in the germline V gene (reference sequence). The CDR3 covers 15 residues. The CDR3 region has the DNA TGTGCCAGCAGCCCTCACGGACAGGGCTCCTACGAGCAGTACTTC. Amino acid sequence: CASSPHGQGSYEQYF.

The J gene is TRBJ1-5, the V gene TRBV6-6, with TRBD1 matching over 9 bases. Germline trimming cut 7 bases from V and 11 bases from J; bases unmatched to any gene: 12. Germline values: CDR1 MNHNY, CDR2 SVGAGI (reference sequence). The CDR3 is 14 amino acids. The CDR3 bases are TGTGCCAGCAACAAACAGGGGGCCCCTTCGGCCCAGCATTTT. Translation: CASNKQGAPSAQHF.

Of note for this clonotype: Just one base apart from a much larger clone, this may be a read error. The chain uses TRBV29-1 and TRBJ2-1; no reliable D call. Trimming removed 6 bases at V and 10 bases at J, with 10 bases between. This CDR3 contains 10 residues. The germline gives CDR1 SQVTM, CDR2 ANQGSEA. The CDR3 region is CSVESWEQFF. In DNA form, the CDR3 reads TGCAGCGTGGAGAGTTGGGAGCAGTTCTTC.

The rearrangement uses TRBV13 and TRBJ2-1; the D is unclear. Germline V gene lookup returns CDR1 PRHDT and CDR2 FYEKMQ (reference sequence). V was shortened by 0 bases and J by 8 bases, with 8 bases between the two germline ends. The CDR3 consists of 13 residues. CDR3 residues: CASSLGLRHEQFF. Here the CDR3 DNA reads TGTGCCAGCAGCTTAGGACTCCGCCATGAGCAGTTCTTC.

In this sample, this clonotype turned up many times. The junction and the germline gene differ at one end; a read error may be behind it. The rearrangement joins TRBV4-2 to TRBJ2-3; TRBD2 might be the D (5 bases). CDR3 length: 17 amino acids. Per germline, CDR1 LGHNA and CDR2 YNFKEQ. The CDR3 DNA reads TGCGCCAGCAGCCAAGATCCTAGCAGCCTTGGCACAGATACGCAGTATTTT. It is translated as CASSQDPSSLGTDTQYF.

V usage is TRBV7-2 and J usage is TRBJ2-7; D possibly corresponds to TRBD1 (6 bases). The end of the DNA aligns better with TRBJ2-5, so the J call may be wrong. The CDR3 spans 15 residues. CDR1 SGHTA and CDR2 FQGNSA come from the germline V gene. CDR3 protein: CASGGGGFTTETQYF. The CDR3 bases are TGTGCCAGCGGGGGCGGCGGGTTCACTACGGAGACCCAGTACTTC.

Concerning this clonotype itself: One base away lies a much larger clone, so this may be a sequencing read error. The chain is built from TRBV7-9 and TRBJ2-7; D possibly matches TRBD1 or TRBD2 (5 bases each). The CDR3 runs to 9 residues. Germline loops: CDR1 SEHNR, CDR2 FQNEAQ (reference sequence). The V and J ends lost 11 bases and 9 bases respectively, with 11 bases between them. The CDR3 region is CAVRDGQYF. In nucleotides, the CDR3 is TGTGCCGTTCGGGACGGGCAGTACTTC.

The sample holds a few counts of this clonotype. The chain carries TRBV27 and TRBJ2-7; perhaps TRBD2 as D (5 bases). Trimming cost V 3 bases and J 3 bases, with 15 bases left between them. From germline, CDR1 is MNHEY and CDR2 SMNVEV (reference sequence). The CDR3 runs to 15 residues. The CDR3 spells CASSFSGLMDYEQYF. As DNA, the CDR3 is TGTGCCAGCAGTTTTTCCGGACTGATGGACTACGAGCAGTACTTC.

This clonotype was detected a few times. V gene TRBV29-1 combines with J gene TRBJ2-1; TRBD1 might be the D (6 bases). The CDR3 totals 16 residues. V was trimmed by 4 bases and J by 3 bases, leaving 19 bases between them. The germline CDR1 and CDR2 sequences are SQVTM and ANQGSEA. This chain's CDR3 is CSVVGFGQSFYNEQFF. CDR3 in DNA: TGCAGCGTTGTAGGTTTCGGACAGTCTTTCTACAATGAGCAGTTCTTC.

A few counts support this clonotype. The chain uses TRBV7-2 and TRBJ2-1, with unresolved D. V was shortened by 3 bases and J by 3 bases, with 18 bases between the two germline ends. This CDR3 region has 17 residues. The V gene's germline CDR1 is SGHTA and CDR2 FQGNSA. The CDR3 nucleotides are TGTGCCAGCAGCTTTCAAGTGAGTTTCACAAACTACAATGAGCAGTTCTTC. It yields the protein CASSFQVSFTNYNEQFF.

The chain links TRBV7-9 to TRBJ1-5; no clear D. Between the trimmed V and J ends, which lost 4 bases and 8 bases, there was a span of 15 bases. This CDR3 spans 14 amino acids. Germline V lookup: CDR1 SEHNR, CDR2 FQNEAQ (reference sequence). The CDR3 nucleotides are TGTGCCAGCAGCTCTCAATCCATAGAGGAGCCCCAGCATTTT. This codes for CASSSQSIEEPQHF.

V and J are TRBV18 and TRBJ2-1; D may match TRBD1 or TRBD2 (5 bases each). Germline V CDR1 and CDR2: KGHSH, LQKENI. The CDR3 has 15 amino acids. Trimming removed 4 bases from V and 2 bases from J, with 12 bases in between. CDR3 nucleotides: TGTGCCAGCTCACGAATGCAGGGAGCCTACAATGAGCAGTTCTTC. Translation gives CASSRMQGAYNEQFF.

The chain carries TRBV5-1 and TRBJ2-3; 7 bases match TRBD1. The germline V gene encodes CDR1 SGHRS and CDR2 YFSETQ. J gave up 5 bases and V 3 bases, and 6 bases lay outside the gene matches. This CDR3 region has 14 residues. The CDR3 sequence: CASSSQGSGDTQYF. In DNA, the CDR3 is TGCGCCAGCAGCTCACAGGGGTCAGGAGATACGCAGTATTTT.

The V gene is TRBV15, the J gene TRBJ1-5; D is possibly TRBD1 (5 bases). Germline V gene lookup returns CDR1 LNHNV and CDR2 YYDKDF (reference sequence). The CDR3 loop spans 15 amino acids. V was clipped by 0 bases and J by 6 bases, with 12 bases between them. The CDR3 sequence: CATSREGQGFQPQHF. CDR3 coding DNA: TGTGCCACCAGCAGAGAGGGGCAGGGATTTCAGCCCCAGCATTTT.

This rearrangement joins TRBV5-1 to TRBJ2-1; TRBD1 or TRBD2 may be the D gene (5 bases each). The CDR3 loop spans 14 amino acids. Germline assignment: CDR1 SGHRS and CDR2 YFSETQ. V was clipped by 4 bases and J by 8 bases, with 16 bases between them. For the CDR3, the DNA is TGCGCCAGCAGCCCAAGGGGAGTATTTGATGAGCAGTTCTTC. Translating gives CASSPRGVFDEQFF.

V gene TRBV20-1 combines with J gene TRBJ2-1; TRBD2 aligns across 7 bases. CDR3 length equals 13 residues. J lost 9 bases, V lost 2 bases, and 7 bases had no gene match. The germline V gene encodes CDR1 DFQATT and CDR2 SNEGSKA (reference sequence). CDR3 DNA: TGCAGTGCTAGATCAGCAGGGAGGGCTGAGCAGTTCTTC. Translated, it gives CSARSAGRAEQFF.

This clonotype was observed a handful of times. The chain carries TRBV9 and TRBJ1-4; 8 positions agree with TRBD1. Germline CDR1 and CDR2: SGDLS and YYNGEE. This CDR3 contains 12 residues. J gave up 14 bases and V 3 bases, and 6 bases lay outside the gene matches. In DNA form, the CDR3 reads TGTGCCAGCAGCGCCGGACAGGGAAGGCTGTTTTTT. It yields the protein CASSAGQGRLFF.

This clonotype has only a few counts. J is TRBJ2-5 and V is TRBV7-3; no firm D call. Trimming removed 5 bases at V and 5 bases at J, with 18 bases between. Germline values: CDR1 SGHTA, CDR2 FQGTGA. The CDR3 is 15 residues long. CDR3 nucleotides: TGTGCCAGCAGCCCTGGGTCCTCAAGTGGGGAGACCCAGTACTTC. It codes for CASSPGSSSGETQYF.

On this clonotype itself: One end of the junction does not line up with germline, which may come from a read error. The V gene is TRBV10-3, the J gene TRBJ2-1, with 10 bases that match TRBD2. This CDR3 has 15 residues. Germline CDR1 is ENHRY and CDR2 is SYGVKD. CDR3 DNA: TGTGCCATCGGTGAAGGACTAGCGGAAGACGATGAGCAGTTCTTC. This codes for CAIGEGLAEDDEQFF.